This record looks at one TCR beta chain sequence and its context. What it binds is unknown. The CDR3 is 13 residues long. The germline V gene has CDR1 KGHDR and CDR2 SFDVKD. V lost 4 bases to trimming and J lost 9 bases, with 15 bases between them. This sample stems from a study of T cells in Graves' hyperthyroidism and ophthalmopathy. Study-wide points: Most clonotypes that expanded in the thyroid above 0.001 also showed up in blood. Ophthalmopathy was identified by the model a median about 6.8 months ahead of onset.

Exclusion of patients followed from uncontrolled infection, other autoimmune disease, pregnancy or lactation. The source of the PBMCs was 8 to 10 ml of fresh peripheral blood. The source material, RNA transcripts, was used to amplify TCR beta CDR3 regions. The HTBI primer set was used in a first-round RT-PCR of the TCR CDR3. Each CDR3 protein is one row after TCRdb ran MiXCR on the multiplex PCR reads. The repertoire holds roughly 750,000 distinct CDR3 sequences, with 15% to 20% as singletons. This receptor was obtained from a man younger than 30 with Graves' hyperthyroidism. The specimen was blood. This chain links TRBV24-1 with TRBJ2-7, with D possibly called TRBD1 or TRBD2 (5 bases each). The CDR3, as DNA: TGTGCCACCAGTGACAGGGACGAGATCGGGCAGTACTTC. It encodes CATSDRDEIGQYF.